Below, 18 T cell receptor beta chains from the same sample are listed, as sequenced in a study of blood T cell repertoires in COVID-19. Libraries were prepared by immunoSEQ multiplex PCR; TCRdb keeps only in-frame clonotypes and omits some of them. The table shows hundreds of thousands of clones, with approximately 90% occurring only once. The sample taken for sequencing was peripheral blood. The receptors shown here come from a man between 18 and 35 years old with active or convalescent COVID-19.

The chain combines TRBV20-1 with TRBJ2-3; 7 bases are shared with TRBD2. The germline V gene has CDR1 DFQATT and CDR2 SNEGSKA (reference sequence). V dropped 3 bases and J dropped 2; count of bases not matched to a gene: 5. This CDR3 comprises 14 residues. The CDR3 loop is CSASLAGVTDTQYF. Here the CDR3 DNA reads TGCAGTGCTAGTCTGGCGGGGGTCACAGATACGCAGTATTTT.

This clone was seen a single time. V gene TRBV28 combines with J gene TRBJ2-1, with 7 nucleotides matching TRBD2. With 3 bases clipped from V and 4 bases from J, the junction kept 3 bases outside the gene matches. In germline, CDR1 is MDHEN, CDR2 SYDVKM. This CDR3 is 14 amino acids long. This CDR3 is CASSFGGRYNEQFF. The CDR3 DNA sequence: TGTGCCAGCAGTTTCGGCGGGAGATACAATGAGCAGTTCTTC.

The rearrangement joins TRBV28 to TRBJ1-2; 7 nucleotides align to TRBD1. CDR1 and CDR2 from the germline V gene are MDHEN and SYDVKM. CDR3 length: 15 amino acids. J gave up 2 bases and V 5 bases, and 8 bases lay outside the gene matches. The CDR3 reads CASSPVDRKNYGYTF. For the CDR3, the DNA is TGTGCCAGCAGTCCCGTGGACAGGAAAAACTATGGCTACACCTTC.

This chain connects TRBV15 to TRBJ1-1; D gene ambiguous. The CDR3 has 15 residues. Deletions cut 1 base from V and 5 bases from J, with 14 bases between. Germline CDR1 is LNHNV and CDR2 is YYDKDF (reference sequence). The CDR3 region is CATSRGSPLGTEAFF. For the CDR3, the DNA is TGTGCCACCAGCAGAGGGAGCCCCCTAGGAACTGAAGCTTTCTTT.

This clone occurred a few times. The V call is TRBV10-3, the J call TRBJ1-4, with D possibly matching TRBD1 (5 bases). The CDR3 runs 15 residues. Germline loops: CDR1 ENHRY, CDR2 SYGVKD. Trimming left V 2 bases short and J 3 bases short, with 10 bases between. The CDR3 DNA is TGTGCCATCAGTGAGATTCAGGGTCCTAATGAAAAACTGTTTTTT. It translates to CAISEIQGPNEKLFF.

The V call is TRBV10-3, the J call TRBJ2-5, with D perhaps matching TRBD2 (5 bases). V gave up 3 bases and J gave up 0 bases, with 8 bases separating them. This CDR3 has 14 residues. CDR1 ENHRY and CDR2 SYGVKD come from the germline V gene. The CDR3 region is CAISEEADQETQYF. The CDR3, as DNA: TGTGCCATCAGTGAAGAAGCGGACCAAGAGACCCAGTACTTC.

The V and J genes are TRBV14 and TRBJ1-1, with TRBD1 matching 9 bases. Germline V gene lookup returns CDR1 SGHDN and CDR2 FVKESK. The CDR3 is 18 amino acids. Trimming took 2 bases from V and 5 from J; bases not matched to a gene: 15. The CDR3 coding sequence is TGTGCCAGCAGCCAACCCGTAATAGGTACAGGGGGCCGTACTGAAGCTTTCTTT. Protein product: CASSQPVIGTGGRTEAFF.

This clone was observed a single time. The V gene is TRBV4-3, the J gene TRBJ1-2, with unresolved D. Germline CDR1 and CDR2: LGHNA and YSLEER. This CDR3 is 14 amino acids long. V gave up 4 bases and J gave up 0 bases, with 9 bases separating them. In DNA, the CDR3 is TGCGCCAGCAGCCGAGCGGTATCTAACTATGGCTACACCTTC. Its protein is CASSRAVSNYGYTF.

This clone was seen more than once but under ten times. The chain is built from TRBV7-9 and TRBJ1-1, with D unclear. Germline V lookup: CDR1 SEHNR, CDR2 FQNEAQ (reference sequence). V shed 3 bases and J shed 3 bases, with 14 bases lying between them. The CDR3 contains 15 residues. The CDR3 loop is CASSLGSGSHTEAFF. The CDR3 region has the DNA TGTGCCAGCAGCTTGGGTTCGGGTAGCCACACTGAAGCTTTCTTT.

V and J are TRBV3-1 (or the pseudogene TRBV3-2) and TRBJ2-6; D is undetermined. This CDR3 is 15 amino acids long. Germline V CDR1 and CDR2: LGHDT, YNNKEL (reference sequence). Trimming stripped 4 bases from V and 4 bases from J, with 11 bases between. This CDR3 is CASSPYAHGANVLTF. The CDR3 nucleotides are TGTGCCAGCAGCCCCTACGCTCACGGGGCCAACGTCCTGACTTTC.

The chain is built from TRBV28 and TRBJ2-5; D is possibly TRBD1 (5 bases). The germline gives CDR1 MDHEN, CDR2 SYDVKM. V was cut by 5 bases and J by 1 base, with 8 bases left in between. The CDR3 has 13 residues. The CDR3 region is CASSQGSQETQYF. CDR3 nucleotides: TGTGCCAGCAGTCAGGGTTCCCAAGAGACCCAGTACTTC.

The genes are TRBV6-2 or TRBV6-3 and TRBJ1-5; D possibly corresponds to TRBD1 (5 bases). Germline V gene lookup returns CDR1 MNHEY and CDR2 SVGEGT. The CDR3 is made up of 17 amino acids. The germline V and J ends were trimmed by 4 bases and 0 bases, with 16 bases remaining between them. The CDR3 DNA sequence: TGTGCCAGCAGTTCGCAGGGAAGGTCCTATAGCAATCAGCCCCAGCATTTT. This sequence encodes CASSSQGRSYSNQPQHF.

This chain uses TRBV2 with TRBJ1-1; 7 nucleotides match TRBD1. This CDR3 comprises 14 residues. Germline loops: CDR1 SNHLY, CDR2 FYNNEI. The ends lost 6 bases at V and 1 base at J; junction bases unmatched: 5. CDR3 amino acids: CASRRDSANTEAFF. DNA of the CDR3: TGTGCCAGCAGAAGGGACAGCGCGAACACTGAAGCTTTCTTT. Full variable domain (remainder filled in from reference TRBV2 and TRBJ1-1): EPEVTQTPSHQVTQMGQEVILRCVPISNHLYFYWYRQILGQKVEFLVSFYNNEISEKSEIFDDQFSVERPDGSNFTLKIRSTKLEDSAMYFCASRRDSANTEAFFGQGTRLTVV.

This chain uses TRBV30 with TRBJ2-1, with D tentatively TRBD1 (5 bases). Germline V lookup: CDR1 GTSNPN, CDR2 SVGIG (reference sequence). V gave up 5 bases and J gave up 7 bases, with 9 bases separating them. The CDR3 consists of 11 residues. In DNA, the CDR3 is TGTGCCTGGGAAAAGGGGAATGAGCAGTTCTTC. This translates into CAWEKGNEQFF.

The CDR3 sequence is CASRYGTGTGEQFF. The CDR3 DNA reads as TGTGCCAGCAGATACGGGACAGGCACGGGTGAGCAGTTCTTC. The chain links TRBV6-2 or TRBV6-3 to TRBJ2-1; 8 nucleotides agree with TRBD1. Germline V gene data show CDR1 as MNHEY and CDR2 as SVGEGT. The CDR3 totals 14 residues. V was clipped by 6 bases and J by 9 bases; unmatched bases: 10.

The rearrangement uses TRBV18 and TRBJ2-3, with D possibly matching TRBD2 (6 bases). The CDR3 totals 17 residues. V gave up 3 bases and J gave up 0 bases, with 16 bases separating them. From germline, CDR1 is KGHSH and CDR2 LQKENI. CDR3: CASSPSRSSESTDTQYF. In DNA, the CDR3 is TGTGCCAGCTCACCCTCGCGATCTAGCGAGAGCACAGATACGCAGTATTTT. Full variable domain (outside the CDR3, taken from reference TRBV18 and TRBJ2-3): NAGVMQNPRHLVRRRGQEARLRCSPMKGHSHVYWYRQLPEEGLKFMVYLQKENIIDESGMPKERFSAEFPKEGPSILRIQQVVRGDSAAYFCASSPSRSSESTDTQYFGPGTRLTVL.

This chain uses TRBV14 with TRBJ1-1; 11 bases agree with TRBD1. Germline V gene data show CDR1 as SGHDN and CDR2 as FVKESK. The ends lost 3 bases at V and 2 bases at J; junction bases unmatched: 8. CDR3 size: 17 residues. The CDR3 protein is CASSQWGQGVTNTEAFF. CDR3 DNA: TGTGCCAGCAGCCAGTGGGGACAGGGGGTAACAAACACTGAAGCTTTCTTT.

CDR3 region: CASSNRPTTGLTDTQYF. The CDR3, as DNA: TGTGCCAGCAGCAACCGGCCTACGACAGGGTTAACAGATACGCAGTATTTT. This chain links TRBV9 with TRBJ2-3, with 7 bases aligning to TRBD1. Germline CDR1 is SGDLS and CDR2 is YYNGEE. The trim removed 4 bases at V and 3 bases at J, leaving 14 bases unmatched. CDR3 length equals 17 residues. The whole variable domain, filled in from reference TRBV9 and TRBJ2-3, reads DSGVTQTPKHLITATGQRVTLRCSPRSGDLSVYWYQQSLDQGLQFLIQYYNGEERAKGNILERFSAQQFPDLHSELNLSSLELGDSALYFCASSNRPTTGLTDTQYFGPGTRLTVL.